Listed here is a single T cell receptor (beta chain). This entry belongs to a study of T cells in Graves' hyperthyroidism and ophthalmopathy. For the study at large: Prior to any treatment, at the point of initial diagnosis, peripheral blood was collected.

J lost 1 base, V lost 1 base, and 6 bases had no gene match. The CDR3 consists of 19 residues. Germline V lookup: CDR1 LNHDA, CDR2 SQIVND (reference sequence). Amplified regions were TCR beta CDR3 sequences from RNA transcripts. The TCR CDR3 was amplified in a first-round RT-PCR using the HTBI primer set. One entry per CDR3 protein, called by TCRdb with MiXCR from the multiplex PCR reads. The sample contains some 270,000 distinct CDR3 sequences, roughly 22% of which appear only once. Disease duration was under 3 months in the ophthalmopathy patients, who also had a Clinical Activity Score of at least 3 and a NOSPECS grade of at least 4.

The chain uses TRBV19 and TRBJ2-2, with TRBD2 matching 13 bases. Source material: blood. The clonotype comes from a middle-aged woman with Graves' ophthalmopathy. CDR3 in DNA: TGTGCCAGTAGTATAGCGAGGGGGACTAGCGGGATGAACACCGGGGAGCTGTTTTTT. Protein: CASSIARGTSGMNTGELFF.